These 28 T cell receptor delta chains were sequenced from one sample in a study of γδ T cells in repeated Plasmodium falciparum infection. TCRdb repeated clone calling on the multiplex PCR reads with CATT. This sample has tens of thousands of delta-chain clones; roughly 1.4% occur once, and the top ten carry 8.5% to 10%. Flow sorting of PBMC yielded separate Vgamma9/Vdelta2+ and Vdelta2-negative gammadelta T cell populations for bulk repertoire analysis. Sequencing was performed on gamma-delta T cells from blood. The receptor set was obtained from a pool of human donors (malaria-infected and uninfected, not separated).

On this clone: The mismatch at residue 4 between this DNA's translation and the TCRdb protein of a much larger clone likely reflects a read error; the protein shown is translated from the DNA. CDR3 sequence reads: CACVTVGTSTDKLIF. The DNA of the CDR3 is TGTGCCTGTGTCACCGTTGGGACGAGCACCGATAAACTCATCTTT. The V gene is TRDV2, the J gene TRDJ1, with D unclear. Here the J gene came from matching the DNA to germline, since TCRdb omits it. The CDR3 is 15 residues long. Germline V gives CDR1 GEAIGNYY, CDR2 EKD.

About this clone itself: The protein in TCRdb stems from a much larger clone and differs at residue 14 from this DNA's translation, likely a read error; here the protein is translated from the DNA. The V gene is TRDV2, the J gene TRDJ1; 10 bases map to TRDD3. TCRdb gives no J gene; it was assigned here by matching the DNA to germline. Germline V gene lookup returns CDR1 GEAIGNYY and CDR2 EKD. Unmatched junction bases numbered 17, after V lost 2 bases and J lost 6 bases. This CDR3 has 18 amino acids. The CDR3 DNA reads TGTGCCTGTGACAAGGGGGATACGGCCACATCGCAGACCAATAAACTCATCTTT. It translates to CACDKGDTATSQTNKLIF.

Only a few counts were recorded for this clone. The protein TCRdb gives is from a much larger clone and does not agree with this DNA's translation at residue 3, likely a read error; the protein shown here comes from the DNA. J is TRDJ1 and V is TRDV2; 8 nucleotides match TRDD3. Germline assignment: CDR1 GEAIGNYY and CDR2 EKD. The CDR3 has 17 amino acids. The CDR3 loop is CAGDGRIPGGPTDKLIF. CDR3 in DNA: TGTGCCGGTGACGGAAGAATCCCTGGGGGACCCACCGATAAACTCATCTTT.

The V gene is TRDV1, the J gene TRDJ1, with 8 bases fitting TRDD3. TCRdb records no J gene; here it was assigned by comparing the DNA to germline. V lost 0 bases to trimming and J lost 3 bases; unmatched junction nucleotides: 9. The CDR3 is 17 amino acids. CDR1 is TSWWSYY, CDR2 QGS, per germline. The chain's CDR3 is CALGELVLWGMPDKLIF. For the CDR3, the DNA is TGTGCTCTTGGGGAACTAGTTTTGTGGGGGATGCCCGATAAACTCATCTTT.

This clone was seen more than once but under ten times. It differs at one base from a far larger clone, so likely a read error. Other DNA sequences of this sample code for an identical CDR3. This chain joins TRDV1 and TRDJ1; possibly TRDD3 for D (6 bases). CDR1 and CDR2 from the germline V gene are TSWWSYY and QGS. The CDR3 is 20 amino acids. V lost 1 base, J lost 7 bases, and 31 bases lay in between. The CDR3 region has the DNA TGTGCTCTTGGGGAACGCCCTGCGCTATCTTTTTGGGGGTGTTCTGGTAAACTCATCTTT. This gives the protein CALGERPALSFWGCSGKLIF.

About this clone itself: A far larger clone is one nucleotide away, so this likely arose from a read error. Other DNA sequences in this specimen translate into the identical CDR3. The chain employs TRDV1 and TRDJ2; a weak D match, TRDD3 (8 bases). Here the J gene was assigned by germline matching of the DNA, as TCRdb has none. The CDR3 covers 23 residues. Per germline, CDR1 TSWWSYY and CDR2 QGS. V shed 3 bases and J shed 1 base, with 33 bases lying between them. The CDR3 region has the DNA TGTGCTCTTGGGGATCTAAGTCTTCCTAGCCAGACTGGGGGGTGTAATTTGACAGCACAACTCTTCTTT. It specifies CALGDLSLPSQTGGCNLTAQLFF.

Concerning this clone: TCRdb pairs this DNA with a much larger clone's protein that differs at residue 5, likely a read error; the protein shown was translated from the DNA. The chain uses TRDV1 and TRDJ1, with D perhaps matching TRDD2 (9 bases). TCRdb gives no J gene; it was assigned here by matching the DNA to germline. Trimming removed 4 bases at V and 8 bases at J, with 35 bases between. The CDR3 is 20 residues long. Germline CDR1 reads TSWWSYY; CDR2 reads QGS. The CDR3 nucleotides are TGTGCTCTTGGGGGAACCTTCCTACCCCAAGGTGGGTACTGGGGGGAGAAACTCATCTTT. The encoded protein is CALGGTFLPQGGYWGEKLIF.

This clone has more than one count but fewer than ten. A far larger clone is one nucleotide away, so this likely arose from a read error. Other DNA variants within this sample encode the same CDR3. The chain combines TRDV1 with TRDJ1, with no clear D. Germline assignment: CDR1 TSWWSYY and CDR2 QGS. CDR3 length: 14 residues. The CDR3 DNA sequence: TGTGCTCTTGGGGAACGTTCTTGGGCCGATAAACTCATCTTC. Amino acids: CALGERSWADKLIF.

This clone occurred a few times. The protein TCRdb gives is from a much larger clone and does not agree with this DNA's translation at residue 19, likely a read error; the protein shown here comes from the DNA. The CDR3 bases are TGTGCTCTTGGGGAACTGAAAGTTCTGTCCACCTGGGGGGAATACACCGATAAACCCATCTTT. Its translation: CALGELKVLSTWGEYTDKPIF. This chain links TRDV1 with TRDJ1; TRDD3 matches at 7 bases. The CDR3 loop spans 21 amino acids. The germline CDR1 and CDR2 sequences are TSWWSYY and QGS.

This rearrangement joins TRDV1 to TRDJ1; D may be TRDD2 (5 bases). V was pared by 1 base and J by 1 base, with 19 bases between. CDR3 length equals 18 residues. Germline assignment: CDR1 TSWWSYY and CDR2 QGS. The CDR3 sequence: CALGEPVLFPHGTDKLIF. In nucleotides, the CDR3 is TGTGCTCTTGGGGAACCCGTTCTCTTCCCCCATGGCACCGATAAACTCATCTTT.

This clone was found many times. This DNA translates differently at residue 5 from the TCRdb protein, which is that of a much larger clone; a read error is likely, and the protein shown is the DNA's own translation. J is TRDJ1 and V is TRDV2; D gene ambiguous. V was shortened by 3 bases and J by 7 bases, with 23 bases between the two germline ends. This CDR3 is built from 16 residues. The V gene's germline CDR1 is GEAIGNYY and CDR2 EKD. This chain's CDR3 is CACDAVSWNPPPKLIF. The DNA of the CDR3 is TGTGCCTGTGACGCCGTTTCGTGGAACCCTCCTCCTAAACTCATCTTT.

This clone has only a few counts. This likely reflects a read error, since a far larger clone is one base away. The sample contains more than one DNA sequence encoding this CDR3. The CDR3 loop is CALGDPLLGITSYTDKLIF. The CDR3 DNA is TGTGCTCTTGGGGACCCTCTGTTGGGGATCACCTCGTACACCGATAAACTCATCTTT. V and J are TRDV1 and TRDJ1; weak D call: TRDD3 (6 bases). Per the germline V gene, CDR1 is TSWWSYY and CDR2 is QGS. The length of the CDR3 is 19 residues. Trimming removed 3 bases at V and 0 bases at J, with 23 bases between.

About this clone itself: The protein TCRdb gives is from a much larger clone and does not agree with this DNA's translation at residue 6, likely a read error; the protein shown here comes from the DNA. This chain links TRDV1 with TRDJ4; 8 nucleotides agree with TRDD3. TCRdb supplies no J gene; here it was assigned by aligning the nucleotide sequence to germline. V dropped 1 base and J dropped 0; count of bases not matched to a gene: 19. The CDR3 sequence is 20 residues long. Germline-derived CDR1 and CDR2 are TSWWSYY and QGS. Written as DNA, the CDR3 is TGTGCTCTTGGGGAACGGCGACCCTACTGGGGGCTCAGGGGCACCAGACCCCTGATCTTT. This sequence encodes CALGERRPYWGLRGTRPLIF.

This clone came up many times. The likely explanation is a read error, given a far larger clone one base away. The sample holds other DNA sequences that translate to the same CDR3. This rearrangement joins TRDV2 to TRDJ1; 8 bases fit TRDD3. CDR1 and CDR2 (germline): GEAIGNYY, EKD. The CDR3 consists of 18 residues. Trimming cost V 7 bases and J 5 bases; bases outside gene matches: 23. Here the CDR3 reads CACEGIREGKASPDKLIF. Written as DNA, the CDR3 is TGTGCCTGCGAAGGGATACGCGAAGGGAAAGCATCCCCAGATAAACTCATCTTT.

This clone was observed a few times. A far bigger clonotype differs at one base, so this is likely a read error. J is TRDJ1 and V is TRDV1; 7 bases are shared with TRDD2. As TCRdb names no J gene, one was assigned here on the basis of a DNA match to germline. CDR3 length: 17 amino acids. Unmatched junction bases numbered 16, after V lost 4 bases and J lost 5 bases. The V gene's germline CDR1 is TSWWSYY and CDR2 QGS. The DNA for the CDR3 is TGTGCTCTTGGGGGGGGCCTTCCTCGCCTCCGCACTGATAAACTCATCTTT. Translated: CALGGGLPRLRTDKLIF.

This clone came up a few times. Translating this DNA gives a protein that differs at residue 10 from the TCRdb one, which belongs to a much larger clone; a read error is likely, and the protein shown is this translation. The CDR3, as DNA: TGTGCCTTTAAATCGGCGGCGGCGACTGTGGGATACAGGGGGTACACCGATAAACTCATCTTT. It codes for CAFKSAAATVGYRGYTDKLIF. This rearrangement joins TRDV3 to TRDJ1; 7 bases line up with TRDD3. In germline, CDR1 is TVYSNPD, CDR2 GDNSRS (reference sequence). The CDR3 covers 21 residues. Trimming cost V 1 base and J 0 bases; bases outside gene matches: 26.

This clone was seen a few times. The TCRdb record carries a much larger clone's protein, which differs from this DNA's translation at residue 7; a read error is the likely cause, and the protein listed here is the DNA translation. This CDR3 is also generated by other DNA sequences in the sample. This sequence joins TRDV2 and TRDJ1; no clear D gene. CDR1 GEAIGNYY and CDR2 EKD come from the germline V gene. V was trimmed by 0 bases and J by 3 bases, leaving 10 bases between them. This CDR3 has 14 residues. The CDR3 region has the DNA TGTGCCTGTGACACCATCAGGGAAGCCGATAAACTCATCTTT. Its protein product is CACDTIREADKLIF.

About this clone itself: The amino acid sequence in TCRdb belongs to a much larger clone and departs from this DNA's translation at residue 10, likely a sequencing read error; the sequence shown is translated from the DNA. The chain joins TRDV2 to TRDJ1; possible D gene TRDD2, 5 bases. TCRdb is silent on the J gene; assignment here came from matching the DNA to germline. The CDR3 spans 15 residues. Germline assignment: CDR1 GEAIGNYY and CDR2 EKD. V was clipped by 0 bases and J by 3 bases, with 13 bases between them. CDR3 sequence reads: CACDTVSTYADKLIF. CDR3 coding DNA: TGTGCCTGTGACACCGTCTCGACCTACGCCGATAAACTCATCTTT.

This clone was detected a few times. This DNA's translation differs at residue 10 from TCRdb's protein, which comes from a much larger clone; a read error is likely, and the protein shown is translated from the DNA. The genes are TRDV1 and TRDJ1; possible D gene TRDD3, 6 bases. Since TCRdb gives no J gene, matching the DNA to germline was used here to assign it. The germline CDR1 and CDR2 sequences are TSWWSYY and QGS. This CDR3 region has 24 residues. V lost 5 bases and J lost 0, with 40 bases in between. The CDR3 DNA sequence: TGTGCTCTTGGGCCTCCTATAGTTGTTGCCTACAGGGCAGGGGATCTCCCCCACACCGATAAACTCATCTTT. This sequence encodes CALGPPIVVAYRAGDLPHTDKLIF.

This clone came up a few times. TCRdb's entry gives the protein of a much larger clone, which mismatches this DNA's translation at residue 8, likely from a read error; the protein reported here is translated from the DNA. The J gene is TRDJ1, the V gene TRDV1, with D tentatively TRDD3 (5 bases). This CDR3 spans 17 amino acids. CDR1 TSWWSYY and CDR2 QGS come from the germline V gene. The CDR3, as DNA: TGTGCTCTTGCCTCCGAAGGGGGCCGACGATACACTGATAAACTCATCTTT. Translated, it gives CALASEGGRRYTDKLIF.

In its sample, this clone was seen a few times. A read error is the likely source, as a far larger clone sits one nucleotide away. Other DNA sequences in the sample encode the same CDR3. V is TRDV2 and J is TRDJ1; unclear D gene. Here the J gene came from matching the DNA to germline, since TCRdb omits it. With 0 bases removed from V and 0 bases from J, the gap between germline ends came to 13 bases. This CDR3 comprises 16 residues. CDR1 is GEAIGNYY, CDR2 EKD, per germline. The CDR3 loop reads CACDTLRPNYTDKLIF. The CDR3 region has the DNA TGTGCCTGTGACACCCTCCGTCCGAACTACACCGATAAACTCATCTTT.

For this clone: The protein TCRdb lists belongs to a much larger clone and differs from this DNA's translation at residue 16, which points to a read error; the protein shown is made from the DNA. The chain carries TRDV1 and TRDJ1; 10 bases line up with TRDD3. V trimming: 1 base; J trimming: 4 bases; junction bases outside the gene matches: 27. The CDR3 consists of 23 residues. The germline V gene encodes CDR1 TSWWSYY and CDR2 QGS. The CDR3 DNA reads as TGTGCTCTTGGGGAACCCTCCCTCCTACGTTTATACTGGGGGATTCACTATGACGATAAACTCATCTTT. The encoded protein is CALGEPSLLRLYWGIHYDDKLIF.

To note about this clone: The likely explanation is a read error, given a far larger clone one base away. The same CDR3 also results from other DNA sequences found in this sample. J is TRDJ1 and V is TRDV2; 9 nucleotides agree with TRDD3. This CDR3 has 19 residues. Looked up from germline, CDR1 is GEAIGNYY and CDR2 is EKD. CDR3 sequence: CACDTLGLGENVWTDKLIF. The CDR3 DNA reads TGTGCCTGTGACACCCTAGGACTGGGGGAGAACGTTTGGACCGATAAACTCATCTTC.

Comment on this clone: This likely traces to a read error, being one base from a far larger clone. Other DNA sequences from this sample encode an identical CDR3 as well. This chain joins TRDV3 and TRDJ1, with TRDD3 identical over 9 bases. The CDR3 runs to 21 residues. Germline CDR1 TVYSNPD, CDR2 GDNSRS (reference sequence). The J segment lost 4 bases and the V segment lost 3 bases, leaving 30 bases of the junction unmatched. As DNA, the CDR3 is TGTGCCTTGCCCAAGTCCCCGTTCTACCACTGGGGGAGGACCAATCGCGATAAACTCATCTTT. It encodes CALPKSPFYHWGRTNRDKLIF.

This clone was seen more than once but under ten times. Given a far larger clone just one base away, this is likely a sequencing read error. The sample has other DNA sequences that encode this CDR3 too. V usage is TRDV1 and J usage is TRDJ1, with 10 positions matching TRDD3. TCRdb records no J gene; here it was assigned by comparing the DNA to germline. Germline assignment: CDR1 TSWWSYY and CDR2 QGS. The CDR3 totals 22 residues. The CDR3 region is CALGKSRPNGVRVLGDGVKLIF. The CDR3 DNA reads as TGTGCCCTTGGGAAGAGTCGACCTAATGGTGTAAGAGTACTGGGGGATGGGGTTAAACTCATCTTT.

Points on this clone: TCRdb attributes to this sequence the protein of a much larger clone, which differs from the DNA translation at residue 20; a read error is likely, and the protein displayed is translated from the DNA. In DNA form, the CDR3 reads TGTGCTCTTGGGGGTCCCCATGGACGGCTTGTCCCAATCGACCATGTACTGGGGGATAGAGGACCCCTGATCTTT. Translating gives CALGGPHGRLVPIDHVLGDRGPLIF. The J gene is TRDJ4, the V gene TRDV1; 11 positions match TRDD3. TCRdb does not report a J gene; here it was assigned by matching the DNA to germline references. CDR3 length: 25 amino acids. The V segment lost 4 bases and the J segment 3 bases; nucleotides outside the gene matches: 37. Germline V CDR1 and CDR2: TSWWSYY, QGS.

This clone showed up just a few times. TCRdb has a much larger clone's protein, which differs at residue 7 from the translation of this DNA, likely because of a read error; what is shown is the protein translated from the DNA. The chain is built from TRDV1 and TRDJ1, with 11 nucleotides matching TRDD3. TCRdb records no J gene; here it was assigned by comparing the DNA to germline. The germline V gene encodes CDR1 TSWWSYY and CDR2 QGS. The CDR3 totals 21 residues. The CDR3 loop reads CALVELLPTPDGGYDPDKLIF. The CDR3 coding sequence is TGTGCTCTTGTGGAACTTCTCCCTACCCCAGATGGGGGATACGACCCCGATAAACTCATCTTT.

As for this clone: Given a far larger clone just one base away, this is likely a sequencing read error. The identical CDR3 is also encoded by other nucleotide sequences in the sample. J is TRDJ3 and V is TRDV2; perhaps TRDD3 as D (6 bases). As TCRdb names no J gene, one was assigned here on the basis of a DNA match to germline. The CDR3 spans 21 residues. The V and J ends lost 0 bases and 0 bases respectively, with 20 bases between them. Germline V gene data show CDR1 as GEAIGNYY and CDR2 as EKD. CDR3 in DNA: TGTGCCTGTGACACCGGACCTACCGGGGGACCGAGCTCCTGGGACACCCGACAGATGTTTTTC. It is translated as CACDTGPTGGPSSWDTRQMFF.